This record looks at one T cell receptor (beta chain) sequence and its context. The data were obtained in a study of beta chain features in type 1 diabetes. Investigators reverse transcribed all isolated RNA, so they sequenced expressed TCRB transcripts. Profiled with immunoSEQ multiplex PCR; TCRdb holds only in-frame clones, not every one. The sample includes under 800,000 clones, less than 20% of them seen just once. V was trimmed by 2 bases and J by 4 bases, leaving 11 bases between them. CDR1 and CDR2 (germline): SGHTA, FQGNSA. The CDR3 runs 14 residues. The sequence derives from a man aged 18 to 30 in good health. The sequencing sample was made of naive CD4+ T cells from blood. The chain combines TRBV7-2 with TRBJ1-2; D is perhaps TRBD1 (5 bases). CDR3 in DNA: TGTGCCAGCAGCTTACAGGGCCAACTCTATGGCTACACCTTC. Translated, it gives CASSLQGQLYGYTF.